The 32 T cell receptor beta chains below all came from one sample that was sequenced in a study of Ad26.COV2.S vaccination and SARS-CoV-2 variants. Regarding treatment: some 19 received Ad26.COV2.S at low or high dose, single or two shots; 5 received placebo; per-sample allocation not given. Samples came from day 63 after the first vaccine or placebo injection. TCRdb's copy holds only in-frame clones and misses some; the assay was immunoSEQ multiplex PCR. The sample holds approximately 300,000 clones, around four fifths seen once. Specimen: peripheral blood, collected in a trial of Ad26.COV2.S vaccine versus placebo. The source is a person between 18 and 65 years old who received the Ad26.COV2.S COVID-19 vaccine or a placebo.

This chain joins TRBV29-1 and TRBJ2-7, with D possibly called TRBD1 or TRBD2 (6 bases each). V lost 5 bases and J lost 1, with 12 bases in between. Per the germline V gene, CDR1 is SQVTM and CDR2 is ANQGSEA. The length of the CDR3 is 13 residues. CDR3 nucleotide sequence: TGCAGCGTTCGCGAGGGGGGATCCTACGAGCAGTACTTC. Translated, it gives CSVREGGSYEQYF.

The CDR3 sequence is CASSIVRTSGANVLTF. In DNA, the CDR3 is TGTGCCAGTAGTATAGTCCGGACCTCTGGGGCCAACGTCCTGACTTTC. The rearrangement uses TRBV19 and TRBJ2-6; D remains unclear. V shed 1 base and J shed 0 bases, with 7 bases lying between them. The CDR3 is 16 residues long. CDR1 is LNHDA, CDR2 SQIVND, per germline (reference sequence).

V and J are TRBV7-6 and TRBJ2-2, with D hard to call. V lost 1 base and J 0 bases, leaving 6 bases between the germline ends. The CDR3 length is 15 residues. The germline gives CDR1 SGHVS, CDR2 FNYEAQ. This chain's CDR3 is CASSLDWANTGELFF. For the CDR3, the DNA is TGTGCCAGCAGCTTAGATTGGGCGAACACCGGGGAGCTGTTTTTT.

This chain connects TRBV6-1 to TRBJ2-1, with 8 bases aligning to TRBD2. The CDR3 covers 15 residues. V lost 1 base, J lost 8 bases, and 7 bases stayed unmatched. Germline V gene sequence: CDR1 MNHNS, CDR2 SASEGT. Here the CDR3 reads CASSEVGGGIDEQFF. In DNA, the CDR3 is TGTGCCAGCAGTGAAGTCGGGGGGGGAATCGATGAGCAGTTCTTC.

This rearrangement joins TRBV4-1 to TRBJ1-6, with D perhaps matching TRBD1 (5 bases). CDR1 and CDR2 from the germline V gene are MGHRA and YSYEKL. The CDR3 sequence is 14 residues long. Trimming cost V 0 bases and J 7 bases, with 7 bases left between them. The CDR3 DNA sequence: TGCGCCAGCAGCCAAGATCAGGGAAATTCACCCCTCCACTTT. Amino acid sequence: CASSQDQGNSPLHF.

The count of this clone is one. This chain links TRBV5-1 with TRBJ2-7; no clear D gene. Trimming shortened V by 7 bases and J by 7 bases, and 30 bases separated the two germline ends. The CDR3 covers 17 residues. Germline V gene data show CDR1 as SGHRS and CDR2 as YFSETQ. The CDR3 sequence: CASQQGLPTTPKQEQYF. In nucleotides, the CDR3 is TGCGCCAGCCAGCAAGGCTTACCCACAACTCCCAAACAGGAGCAGTACTTC.

The J gene is TRBJ1-5, the V gene TRBV19; no clear D gene. V lost 5 bases and J lost 7, with 12 bases in between. Per germline, CDR1 LNHDA and CDR2 SQIVND (reference sequence). This CDR3 is built from 13 residues. Here the CDR3 DNA reads TGTGCCAGTAGTCAGACAAATTCCCAGCCCCAGCATTTT. Amino acid sequence: CASSQTNSQPQHF.

This clone was seen only once. The genes are TRBV27 and TRBJ2-7, with D perhaps TRBD1 or TRBD2 (5 bases each). Germline V gene sequence: CDR1 MNHEY, CDR2 SMNVEV (reference sequence). Trimming cost V 2 bases and J 3 bases, with 14 bases left between them. This CDR3 spans 15 amino acids. CDR3 bases: TGTGCCAGCAGTTTACGTTCCGGGGCGATCTACGAGCAGTACTTC. Residues: CASSLRSGAIYEQYF.

The chain combines TRBV7-8 with TRBJ2-1; perhaps TRBD2 as D (6 bases). The V and J ends lost 5 bases and 11 bases respectively, with 22 bases between them. The germline V gene encodes CDR1 SGHVS and CDR2 FQNEAQ. The CDR3 loop spans 15 amino acids. CDR3 DNA sequence: TGTGCCAGCAGCGTAGGTTCGGCGGGGCCACAGCAGCAGTTCTTC. Translated, it gives CASSVGSAGPQQQFF. The full variable domain, its missing parts supplied by reference TRBV7-8 and TRBJ2-1, is GAGVSQSPRYKVAKRGQDVALRCDPISGHVSLFWYQQALGQGPEFLTYFQNEAQLDKSGLPSDRFFAERPEGSVSTLKIQRTQQEDSAVYLCASSVGSAGPQQQFFGPGTRLTVL.

This clone occurred a few times. The V and J genes are TRBV5-6 and TRBJ1-5; the D gene is possibly TRBD1 (6 bases). Germline CDR1 SGHDT, CDR2 YYEEEE. The CDR3 loop spans 14 amino acids. Between the trimmed V and J ends, which lost 1 base and 4 bases, there was a span of 9 bases. CDR3 nucleotides: TGTGCCAGCAGCTTGAACAGGGTAAATCAGCCCCAGCATTTT. Amino acid sequence: CASSLNRVNQPQHF.

This clone came up once. The genes are TRBV5-1 and TRBJ1-3; D uncertain. Germline CDR1 and CDR2: SGHRS and YFSETQ. CDR3 length: 16 amino acids. V was shortened by 0 bases and J by 0 bases, with 10 bases between the two germline ends. CDR3: CASSLAGSSSGNTIYF. Written as DNA, the CDR3 is TGCGCCAGCAGCTTGGCGGGCAGCAGCTCTGGAAACACCATATATTTT. The full variable domain, its missing parts supplied by reference TRBV5-1 and TRBJ1-3, is KAGVTQTPRYLIKTRGQQVTLSCSPISGHRSVSWYQQTPGQGLQFLFEYFSETQRNKGNFPGRFSGRQFSNSRSEMNVSTLELGDSALYLCASSLAGSSSGNTIYFGEGSWLTVV.

This rearrangement joins TRBV5-6 to TRBJ2-5; D is perhaps TRBD1 (6 bases). CDR3 length: 16 amino acids. The V gene lost 5 bases and the J gene lost 3 bases, with 20 bases spanning the gap. In germline, CDR1 is SGHDT, CDR2 YYEEEE. The CDR3 sequence: CASSYPGHRMEETQYF. As DNA, the CDR3 is TGTGCCAGCAGTTATCCGGGACACCGAATGGAAGAGACCCAGTACTTC. Full variable domain (outside the CDR3, taken from reference TRBV5-6 and TRBJ2-5): DAGVTQSPTHLIKTRGQQVTLRCSPKSGHDTVSWYQQALGQGPQFIFQYYEEEERQRGNFPDRFSGHQFPNYSSELNVNALLLGDSALYLCASSYPGHRMEETQYFGPGTRLLVL.

As regards this clone: At the DNA level, this CDR3 is encoded by other sequences in the same sample as well. The chain recombines TRBV5-1 with TRBJ1-2; D is ambiguous. The CDR3 is made up of 13 amino acids. Per germline, CDR1 SGHRS and CDR2 YFSETQ. Trimming shortened V by 0 bases and J by 1 base, and 4 bases separated the two germline ends. In nucleotides, the CDR3 is TGCGCCAGCAGCTTGGAACGTAACTATGGCTACACCTTC. Translating it yields CASSLERNYGYTF.

This clone appeared once. This chain joins TRBV11-3 and TRBJ2-2; 7 bases fit TRBD2. Germline V gene sequence: CDR1 SGHNT, CDR2 YENEEA. There are 15 residues in the CDR3. V shed 5 bases, J shed 7 bases, and the junction held 10 bases outside the gene matches. The CDR3 loop reads CASSPGLDSYGELFF. The CDR3 DNA reads as TGTGCCAGCAGCCCCGGACTAGATTCATACGGGGAGCTGTTTTTT.

The V and J genes are TRBV13 and TRBJ2-7, with D unresolved. Trimming took 5 bases from V and 9 from J, leaving 20 bases between them. Germline lookup yields CDR1 PRHDT and CDR2 FYEKMQ (reference sequence). The CDR3 runs to 14 residues. The DNA of the CDR3 is TGTGCCAGCAGCCCAAGAACGTTTTCCGAGGTGCAGTACTTC. It codes for CASSPRTFSEVQYF.

To note about this clone: Within the sample, other DNA sequences also encode this same CDR3. The chain has TRBV28 and TRBJ2-7; D call uncertain. The CDR3 sequence is 13 residues long. V was shortened by 3 bases and J by 3 bases, with 9 bases between the two germline ends. CDR1 is MDHEN, CDR2 SYDVKM, per germline. The CDR3 region has the DNA TGTGCCAGCAGTTTGGGCCAGAGCTACGAGCAGTACTTC. Encoded protein: CASSLGQSYEQYF.

The J gene is TRBJ1-1, the V gene TRBV19; D call uncertain. This CDR3 spans 12 amino acids. CDR1 is LNHDA and CDR2 is SQIVND in the germline V gene (reference sequence). Trimming pared 7 bases from V and 0 bases from J, leaving 6 bases between. CDR3 nucleotides: TGTGCCAGTAAAAGGGTGAACACTGAAGCTTTCTTT. Amino acids: CASKRVNTEAFF.

CDR3 DNA: TGCGCCAGCAGCCAAGAGATGGGGCCGGGCCGCGAGCAGTACTTC. Amino acid sequence: CASSQEMGPGREQYF. The chain joins TRBV4-1 to TRBJ2-7; TRBD1 is a possible D gene (5 bases). The germline V gene encodes CDR1 MGHRA and CDR2 YSYEKL. This CDR3 is 15 amino acids long. V gave up 0 bases and J gave up 6 bases, with 15 bases separating them.

The chain uses TRBV4-1 and TRBJ2-7; D is unclear. V lost 3 bases and J lost 0, with 6 bases in between. The CDR3 covers 13 residues. Per germline, CDR1 MGHRA and CDR2 YSYEKL. The CDR3 DNA reads TGCGCCAGCAGCCATACAGACTCCTACGAGCAGTACTTC. Its translation: CASSHTDSYEQYF.

The J gene is TRBJ2-7, the V gene TRBV20-1, with D uncertain. Trimming removed 5 bases at V and 6 bases at J, with 11 bases between. Germline CDR1 is DFQATT and CDR2 is SNEGSKA (reference sequence). This CDR3 comprises 11 residues. The CDR3: CSAGLSGEQYF. DNA for the CDR3: TGCAGTGCTGGTCTGTCGGGCGAGCAGTACTTC.

The chain carries TRBV5-1 and TRBJ2-5; D is perhaps TRBD1 or TRBD2 (5 bases each). This CDR3 has 14 residues. V gave up 3 bases and J gave up 0 bases, with 9 bases separating them. The V gene's germline CDR1 is SGHRS and CDR2 YFSETQ. The CDR3 region is CASSSGDHQETQYF. CDR3 bases: TGCGCCAGCAGCTCTGGGGACCACCAAGAGACCCAGTACTTC. Looking up the rest from reference TRBV5-1 and TRBJ2-5 gives the full variable domain: KAGVTQTPRYLIKTRGQQVTLSCSPISGHRSVSWYQQTPGQGLQFLFEYFSETQRNKGNFPGRFSGRQFSNSRSEMNVSTLELGDSALYLCASSSGDHQETQYFGPGTRLLVL.

In this sample, this clone turned up a few times. The chain is built from TRBV5-1 and TRBJ2-7; TRBD1 matches at 8 bases. Per the germline V gene, CDR1 is SGHRS and CDR2 is YFSETQ. The CDR3 is 15 residues long. The J segment lost 4 bases and the V segment lost 4 bases, leaving 10 bases of the junction unmatched. The CDR3 spells CASSRVSDRAYEQYF. CDR3 sequence (DNA): TGCGCCAGCAGCCGCGTTTCGGACAGGGCGTACGAGCAGTACTTC.

The chain links TRBV7-2 to TRBJ2-4; TRBD1 agrees at 8 bases. Germline V gives CDR1 SGHTA, CDR2 FQGNSA. The length of the CDR3 is 17 residues. The V gene end was trimmed by 5 bases and the J gene end by 0 bases; junction bases not matched to a gene: 9. The CDR3 is CASSPRRQGAAKNIQYF. CDR3 DNA: TGTGCCAGCAGCCCGAGGCGCCAGGGGGCAGCCAAAAACATTCAGTACTTC. Full variable domain (missing parts from reference TRBV7-2 and TRBJ2-4): GAGVSQSPSNKVTEKGKDVELRCDPISGHTALYWYRQSLGQGLEFLIYFQGNSAPDKSGLPSDRFSAERTGGSVSTLTIQRTQQEDSAVYLCASSPRRQGAAKNIQYFGAGTRLSVL.

The genes are TRBV6-6 and TRBJ2-7; 8 bases align to TRBD1. Germline V lookup: CDR1 MNHNY, CDR2 SVGAGI (reference sequence). This CDR3 comprises 13 residues. V shed 6 bases and J 3 bases; nucleotides not matched to a gene: 4. The CDR3 loop reads CASRTGQGYEQYF. The DNA for the CDR3 is TGTGCCAGCAGAACCGGACAGGGCTACGAGCAGTACTTC.

The rearrangement uses TRBV23-1 and TRBJ2-5; D is perhaps TRBD2 (5 bases). TRBV23-1 is known as an ORF, though its function is uncertain. The CDR3 extends over 11 amino acids. The CDR3 sequence: CRQAEAETQYF. In DNA, the CDR3 is TGCAGGCAGGCGGAGGCGGAGACCCAGTACTTC.

This sequence joins TRBV5-4 and TRBJ1-4; 8 nucleotides agree with TRBD1. This CDR3 is 13 amino acids long. The germline gives CDR1 SGHNT, CDR2 YYREEE (reference sequence). J gave up 7 bases and V 5 bases, and 4 bases lay outside the gene matches. CDR3 region: CASSMDRAEKLFF. The CDR3 DNA reads TGTGCCAGCAGTATGGACAGGGCTGAAAAACTGTTTTTT. Together with reference TRBV5-4 and TRBJ1-4, the CDR3 gives the full variable domain: ETGVTQSPTHLIKTRGQQVTLRCSSQSGHNTVSWYQQALGQGPQFIFQYYREEENGRGNFPPRFSGLQFPNYSSELNVNALELDDSALYLCASSMDRAEKLFFGSGTQLSVL.

V usage is TRBV5-5 and J usage is TRBJ2-3; D is possibly TRBD1 (5 bases). The germline CDR1 and CDR2 sequences are SGHKS and YYEKEE (reference sequence). CDR3 length equals 14 residues. The germline V and J ends were trimmed by 3 bases and 2 bases, with 10 bases remaining between them. CDR3 amino acids: CASSWGRFTDTQYF. The CDR3 DNA follows: TGTGCCAGCAGCTGGGGCCGGTTCACAGATACGCAGTATTTT.

The CDR3 region is CASGDHSLNYGYTF. The CDR3 DNA follows: TGTGCCAGCGGTGATCATTCCCTCAACTATGGCTACACCTTC. The chain joins TRBV27 to TRBJ1-2; D unclear. V lost 8 bases and J lost 2, with 15 bases in between. Germline-derived CDR1 and CDR2 are MNHEY and SMNVEV (reference sequence). This CDR3 spans 14 amino acids.

The rearrangement uses TRBV6-5 and TRBJ2-7; 7 bases are shared with TRBD2. V shed 0 bases, J shed 5 bases, and the junction held 7 bases outside the gene matches. The CDR3 has 15 residues. CDR1 and CDR2 (germline): MNHEY, SVGAGI. The CDR3 sequence: CASSYSIGEGHEQYF. The CDR3 coding sequence is TGTGCCAGCAGTTACTCGATCGGGGAGGGGCACGAGCAGTACTTC.

This sequence joins TRBV5-1 and TRBJ2-2; D is unresolved. Trimming cost V 1 base and J 4 bases, with 8 bases left between them. Germline-derived CDR1 and CDR2 are SGHRS and YFSETQ. This CDR3 has 14 residues. The CDR3 is CASSLPQFTGELFF. Here the CDR3 DNA reads TGCGCCAGCAGCTTGCCACAGTTCACCGGGGAGCTGTTTTTT.

The gene calls are TRBV3-1 (or the pseudogene TRBV3-2) and TRBJ1-3; D unclear. Germline CDR1 and CDR2: LGHDT and YNNKEL (reference sequence). Between the trimmed V and J ends, which lost 1 base and 7 bases, there was a span of 11 bases. The CDR3 extends over 14 amino acids. In DNA, the CDR3 is TGTGCCAGCAGCCAAGTCGTTGGAGGGAACACCATATATTTT. This translates into CASSQVVGGNTIYF.

The V gene is TRBV7-3, the J gene TRBJ2-5; TRBD2 agrees at 16 bases. CDR3 length: 16 amino acids. Germline V gives CDR1 SGHTA, CDR2 FQGTGA. The V and J ends lost 4 bases and 5 bases, in that order; junction bases with no gene match: 4. The CDR3 DNA reads TGTGCCAGCAGCTCCGGGACTAGCGGGGGGGCTGAGACCCAGTACTTC. The encoded protein is CASSSGTSGGAETQYF.